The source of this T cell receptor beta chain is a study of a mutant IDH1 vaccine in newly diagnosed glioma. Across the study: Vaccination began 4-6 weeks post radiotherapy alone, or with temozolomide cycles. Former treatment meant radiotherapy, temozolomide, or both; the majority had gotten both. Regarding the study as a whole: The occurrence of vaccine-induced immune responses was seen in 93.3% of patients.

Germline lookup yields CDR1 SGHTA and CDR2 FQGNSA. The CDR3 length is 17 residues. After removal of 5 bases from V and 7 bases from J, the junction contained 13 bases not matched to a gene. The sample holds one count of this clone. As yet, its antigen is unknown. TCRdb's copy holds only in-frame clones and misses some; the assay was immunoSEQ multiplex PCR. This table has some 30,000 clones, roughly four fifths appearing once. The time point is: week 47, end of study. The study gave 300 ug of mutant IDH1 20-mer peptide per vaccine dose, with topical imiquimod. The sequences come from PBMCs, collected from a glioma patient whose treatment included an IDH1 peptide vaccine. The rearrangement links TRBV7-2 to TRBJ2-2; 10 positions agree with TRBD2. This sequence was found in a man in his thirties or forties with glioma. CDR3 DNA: TGTGCCAGCAGCCTCCCGGGGCTAGCGGGGGAGGTCGGGGAGCTGTTTTTT. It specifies CASSLPGLAGEVGELFF. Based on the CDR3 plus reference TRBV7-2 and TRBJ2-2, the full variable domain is GAGVSQSPSNKVTEKGKDVELRCDPISGHTALYWYRQSLGQGLEFLIYFQGNSAPDKSGLPSDRFSAERTGGSVSTLTIQRTQQEDSAVYLCASSLPGLAGEVGELFFGEGSRLTVL.